This T cell receptor (beta chain) comes out of a study of CD8 T cells in Susac syndrome. This CDR3 has 13 amino acids. Germline assignment: CDR1 SGDLS and CDR2 YYNGEE. V shed 4 bases and J shed 5 bases, with 12 bases lying between them. RNA totalling roughly 0.45 to 1 ug underwent reverse transcription with random hexamers. The TCR beta CDR3 was amplified by immunoSEQ multiplex PCR across 54 Vbeta, 13 Jbeta. TCRdb reprocessed the immunoSEQ multiplex PCR reads with MiXCR, giving one entry per CDR3 protein. The table shows some 150,000 distinct CDR3 sequences, with 85% to 95% occurring only once. The multiple sclerosis controls were treatment-naive patients with relapsing-remitting disease that was stable or active.

The receptor was isolated from a human donor with multiple sclerosis. V gene TRBV9 combines with J gene TRBJ1-1; D call uncertain. The sequenced sample consisted of CD8+ T cells from PBMCs. The CDR3 spells CASSPHMRTEAFF. Written as DNA, the CDR3 is TGTGCCAGCAGCCCTCACATGCGGACTGAAGCTTTCTTT.